This TCR beta chain was sequenced for a study of CD8 T cells in ankylosing spondylitis (dated by TCRdb to the late 2010s). Looking at the study overall: The study profiled T cell receptor beta repertoires in healthy donors and ankylosing spondylitis patients to find disease-linked TCR variants. In total, the full study cohort was made up of approximately 99 healthy donors and 25 or so ankylosing spondylitis patients. Peripheral blood was sampled, and synovial fluid was additionally collected from ankylosing spondylitis patients.

What the research found in general, with its limitations: The disease-linked clones showed a CD8+ phenotype and occurred at relatively low frequencies in peripheral blood. Blood from ankylosing spondylitis patients appeared to be characterized by a TCR beta motif composed of 7 to 9 highly homologous amino acid variants. Some motif variants had previously been reported in the synovial fluid and blood of reactive arthritis patients, which suggests shared mechanisms of disease initiation. Significant enrichment of the disease-linked clones was reported in matched synovial fluid samples from ankylosing spondylitis patients.

The CDR3 has 13 amino acids, counting the end cysteine and phenylalanine. The only DNA kept is the CDR3, 39 bases in frame from the first base. According to the germline V gene (reference sequence), CDR1 reads MNHEY and CDR2 reads SMNVEV. V lost 7 bases and J lost 8 bases, and the count of bases not matched to a germline gene is 7. This clonotype has a count of ten or more. Its recognized antigen is unknown. No clone much larger than this one lies a single base away; base qualities are absent. This sample was sequenced with an Illumina HiSeq 2500. TCR beta libraries were prepared by quantitative 5'-RACE with molecular barcodes. Processing in the source paper ran as follows. To identify disease-linked TCR variants, a new computational method was used, one built on a probabilistic model of VDJ rearrangement. TCRdb handled the public reads itself, with Q25 trimming in fastp and clone calling in MiXCR, and kept productive beta chains. All rows with the same CDR3 protein become a single entry with the most common DNA and genes. These V and J calls rely on TCRdb rather than the paper's analysis. The sample profile shows 250,000 to 350,000 distinct CDR3 sequences; 20% of them were found once. Around 8% of the sample rests with the top ten.

The clonotype comes from a male donor with ankylosing spondylitis or in good health (not recorded which). Here the chain combines TRBV27 and TRBJ2-1, with 8 bases matching TRBD1. Source material: blood, either unsorted or a sorted T cell fraction (not recorded which). The bases are TGTGCCAGCACGTGGCAGGGGGCTCATGAGCAGTTCTTC. Its coded protein is CASTWQGAHEQFF.